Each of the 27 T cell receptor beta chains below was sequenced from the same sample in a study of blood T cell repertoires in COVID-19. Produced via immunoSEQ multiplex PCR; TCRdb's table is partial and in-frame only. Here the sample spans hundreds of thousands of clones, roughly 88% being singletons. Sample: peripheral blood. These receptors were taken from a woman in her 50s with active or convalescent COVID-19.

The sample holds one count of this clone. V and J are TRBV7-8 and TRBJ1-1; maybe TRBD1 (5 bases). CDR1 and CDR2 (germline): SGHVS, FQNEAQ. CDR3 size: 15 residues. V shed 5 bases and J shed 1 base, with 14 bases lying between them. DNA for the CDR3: TGTGCCAGCAGCCCGTTGACAGCGACGAACACTGAAGCTTTCTTT. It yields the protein CASSPLTATNTEAFF.

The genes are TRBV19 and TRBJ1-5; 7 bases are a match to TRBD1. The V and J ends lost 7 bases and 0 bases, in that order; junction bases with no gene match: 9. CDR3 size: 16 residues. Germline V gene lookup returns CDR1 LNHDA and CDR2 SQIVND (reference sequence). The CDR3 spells CASKRDSFYSNQPQHF. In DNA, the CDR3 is TGTGCCAGTAAACGGGACAGCTTTTATAGCAATCAGCCCCAGCATTTT. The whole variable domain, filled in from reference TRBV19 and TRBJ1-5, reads DGGITQSPKYLFRKEGQNVTLSCEQNLNHDAMYWYRQDPGQGLRLIYYSQIVNDFQKGDIAEGYSVSREKKESFPLTVTSAQKNPTAFYLCASKRDSFYSNQPQHFGDGTRLSIL.

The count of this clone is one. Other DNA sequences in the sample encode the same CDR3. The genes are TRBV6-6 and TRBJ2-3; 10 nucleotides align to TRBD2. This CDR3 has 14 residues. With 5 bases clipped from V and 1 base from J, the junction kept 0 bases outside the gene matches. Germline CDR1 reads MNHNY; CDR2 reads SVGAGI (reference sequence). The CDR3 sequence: CASSLAGGTDTQYF. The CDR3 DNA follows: TGTGCCAGCAGTCTAGCGGGAGGCACAGATACGCAGTATTTT.

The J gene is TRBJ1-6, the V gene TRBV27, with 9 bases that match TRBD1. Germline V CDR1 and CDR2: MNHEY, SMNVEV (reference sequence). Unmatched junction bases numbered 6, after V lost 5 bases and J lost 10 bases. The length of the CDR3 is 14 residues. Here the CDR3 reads CASSMDRGGSPLHF. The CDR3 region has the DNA TGTGCCAGCAGTATGGACAGGGGAGGGTCACCCCTCCACTTT.

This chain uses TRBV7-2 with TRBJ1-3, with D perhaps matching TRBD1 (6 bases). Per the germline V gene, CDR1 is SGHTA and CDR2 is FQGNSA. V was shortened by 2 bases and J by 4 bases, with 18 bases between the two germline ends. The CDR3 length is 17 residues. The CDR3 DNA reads TGTGCCAGCAGCTTAAGGCCACTGGGGGCCTCCGGAAACACCATATATTTT. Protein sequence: CASSLRPLGASGNTIYF.

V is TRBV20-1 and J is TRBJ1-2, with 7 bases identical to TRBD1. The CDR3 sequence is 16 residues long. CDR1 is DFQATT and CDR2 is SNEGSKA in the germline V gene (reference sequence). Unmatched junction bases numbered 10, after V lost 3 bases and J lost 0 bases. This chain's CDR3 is CSASMPRGIANYGYTF. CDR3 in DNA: TGCAGTGCTAGTATGCCCAGGGGGATAGCTAACTATGGCTACACCTTC.

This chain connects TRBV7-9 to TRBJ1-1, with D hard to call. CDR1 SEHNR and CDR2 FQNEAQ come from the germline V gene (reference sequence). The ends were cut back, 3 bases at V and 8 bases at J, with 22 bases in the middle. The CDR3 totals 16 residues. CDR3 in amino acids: CASSFTREKHGHEAFF. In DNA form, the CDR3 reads TGTGCCAGCAGCTTCACACGGGAAAAGCACGGCCACGAAGCTTTCTTT.

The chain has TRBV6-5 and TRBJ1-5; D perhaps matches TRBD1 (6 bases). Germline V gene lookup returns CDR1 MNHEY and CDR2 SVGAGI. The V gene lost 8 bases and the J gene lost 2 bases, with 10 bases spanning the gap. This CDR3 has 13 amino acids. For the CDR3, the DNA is TGTGCCAGCGCCAGGGGCGGCAATCAGCCCCAGCATTTT. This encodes CASARGGNQPQHF.

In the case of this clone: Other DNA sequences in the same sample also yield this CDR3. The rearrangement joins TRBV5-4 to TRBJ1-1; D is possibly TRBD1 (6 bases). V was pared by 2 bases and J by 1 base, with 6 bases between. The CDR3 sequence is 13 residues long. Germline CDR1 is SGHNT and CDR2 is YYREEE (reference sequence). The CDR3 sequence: CASSLQGNTEAFF. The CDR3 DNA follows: TGTGCCAGCAGCTTACAGGGGAACACTGAAGCTTTCTTT.

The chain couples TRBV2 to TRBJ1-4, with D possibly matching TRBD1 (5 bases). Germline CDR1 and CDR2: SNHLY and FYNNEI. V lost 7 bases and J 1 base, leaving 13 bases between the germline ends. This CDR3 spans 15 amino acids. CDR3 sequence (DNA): TGTGCCAGCAACTTCGACAGACTAACTAATGAAAAACTGTTTTTT. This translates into CASNFDRLTNEKLFF.

This chain's CDR3 is CASSLGEGRAFF. CDR3 coding DNA: TGTGCCAGCAGTTTGGGGGAGGGGCGAGCTTTCTTT. The chain links TRBV28 to TRBJ1-1, with a tentative D call TRBD1 (5 bases). CDR3 size: 12 residues. Germline V gene sequence: CDR1 MDHEN, CDR2 SYDVKM. V was pared by 3 bases and J by 10 bases, with 12 bases between.

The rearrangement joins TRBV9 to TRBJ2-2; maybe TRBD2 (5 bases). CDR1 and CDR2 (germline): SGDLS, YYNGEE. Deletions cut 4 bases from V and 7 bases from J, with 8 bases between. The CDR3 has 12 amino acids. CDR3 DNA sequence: TGTGCCAGCAGCACTAGGGTCGGGGAGCTGTTTTTT. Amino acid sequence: CASSTRVGELFF.

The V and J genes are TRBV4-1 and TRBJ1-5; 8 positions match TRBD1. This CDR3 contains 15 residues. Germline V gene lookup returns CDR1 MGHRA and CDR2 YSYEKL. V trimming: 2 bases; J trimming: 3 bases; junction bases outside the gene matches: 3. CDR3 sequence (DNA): TGCGCCAGCAGCCAACGGACAGGGAACAATCAGCCCCAGCATTTT. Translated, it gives CASSQRTGNNQPQHF.

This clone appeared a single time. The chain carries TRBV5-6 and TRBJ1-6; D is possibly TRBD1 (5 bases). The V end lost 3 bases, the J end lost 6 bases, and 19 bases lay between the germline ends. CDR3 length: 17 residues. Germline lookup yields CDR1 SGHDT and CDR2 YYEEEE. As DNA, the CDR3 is TGTGCCAGCAGCTCCGCGGTGGGGCAAGTCCTTAATTCACCCCTCCACTTT. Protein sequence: CASSSAVGQVLNSPLHF.

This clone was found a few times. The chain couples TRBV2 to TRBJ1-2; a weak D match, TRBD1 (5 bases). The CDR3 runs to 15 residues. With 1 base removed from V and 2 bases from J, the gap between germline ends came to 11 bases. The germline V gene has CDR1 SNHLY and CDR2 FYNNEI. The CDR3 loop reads CASSEEAGWNYGYTF. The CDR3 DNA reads TGTGCCAGCAGTGAAGAGGCAGGGTGGAACTATGGCTACACCTTC.

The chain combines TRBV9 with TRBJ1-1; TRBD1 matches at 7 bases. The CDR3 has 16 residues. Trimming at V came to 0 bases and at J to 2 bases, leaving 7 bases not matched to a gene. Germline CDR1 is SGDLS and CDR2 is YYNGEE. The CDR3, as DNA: TGTGCCAGCAGCGTAGAGGGGGCGGTGATCAACACTGAAGCTTTCTTT. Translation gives CASSVEGAVINTEAFF.

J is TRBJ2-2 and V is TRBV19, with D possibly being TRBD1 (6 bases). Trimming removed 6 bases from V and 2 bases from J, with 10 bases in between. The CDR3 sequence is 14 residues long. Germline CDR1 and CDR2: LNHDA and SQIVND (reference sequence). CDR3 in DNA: TGTGCCAGTAGATGGACAGAAAACACCGGGGAGCTGTTTTTT. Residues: CASRWTENTGELFF.

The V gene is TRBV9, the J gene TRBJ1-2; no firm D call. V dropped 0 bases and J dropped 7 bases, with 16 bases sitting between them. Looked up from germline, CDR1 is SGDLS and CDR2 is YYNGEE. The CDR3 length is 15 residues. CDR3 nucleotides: TGTGCCAGCAGCGTAGCCCCGTCGGGTCGGGGTGGCTACACCTTC. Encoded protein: CASSVAPSGRGGYTF. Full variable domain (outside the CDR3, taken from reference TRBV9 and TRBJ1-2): DSGVTQTPKHLITATGQRVTLRCSPRSGDLSVYWYQQSLDQGLQFLIQYYNGEERAKGNILERFSAQQFPDLHSELNLSSLELGDSALYFCASSVAPSGRGGYTFGSGTRLTVV.

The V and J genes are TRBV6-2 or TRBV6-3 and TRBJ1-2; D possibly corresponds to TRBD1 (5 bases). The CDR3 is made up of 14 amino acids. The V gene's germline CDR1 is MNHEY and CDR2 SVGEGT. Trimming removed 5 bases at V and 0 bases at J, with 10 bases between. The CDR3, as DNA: TGTGCCAGCAGTGATATACAGGCTAACTATGGCTACACCTTC. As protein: CASSDIQANYGYTF.

The CDR3 DNA is TGTGCCAGTAGTATGCTAACAGGGGGCGAGGAAAAACTGTTTTTT. This translates into CASSMLTGGEEKLFF. The chain uses TRBV19 and TRBJ1-4, with 9 nucleotides matching TRBD1. The CDR3 runs to 15 residues. Germline loops: CDR1 LNHDA, CDR2 SQIVND (reference sequence). The V gene end was trimmed by 3 bases and the J gene end by 8 bases; junction bases not matched to a gene: 7.

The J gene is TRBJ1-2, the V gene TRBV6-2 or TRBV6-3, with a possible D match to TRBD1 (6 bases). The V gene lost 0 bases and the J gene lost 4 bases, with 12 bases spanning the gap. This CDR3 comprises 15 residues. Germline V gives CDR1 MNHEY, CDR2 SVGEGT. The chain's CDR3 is CASSYSTDRIYGYTF. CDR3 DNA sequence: TGTGCCAGCAGTTACTCGACGGACAGAATCTATGGCTACACCTTC.

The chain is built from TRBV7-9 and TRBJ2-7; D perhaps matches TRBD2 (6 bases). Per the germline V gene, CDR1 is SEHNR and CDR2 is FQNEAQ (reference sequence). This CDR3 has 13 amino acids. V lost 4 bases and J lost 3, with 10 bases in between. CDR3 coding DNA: TGTGCCAGCAGCTCCTGGGGGGACTACGAGCAGTACTTC. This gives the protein CASSSWGDYEQYF.

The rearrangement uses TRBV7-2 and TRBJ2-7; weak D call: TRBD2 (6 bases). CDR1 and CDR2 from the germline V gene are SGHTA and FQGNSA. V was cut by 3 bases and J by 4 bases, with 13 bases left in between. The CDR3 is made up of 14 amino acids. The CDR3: CASSFGGSLYEQYF. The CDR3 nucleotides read TGTGCCAGCAGCTTTGGAGGGAGCTTGTACGAGCAGTACTTC. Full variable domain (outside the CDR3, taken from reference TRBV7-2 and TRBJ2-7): GAGVSQSPSNKVTEKGKDVELRCDPISGHTALYWYRQSLGQGLEFLIYFQGNSAPDKSGLPSDRFSAERTGGSVSTLTIQRTQQEDSAVYLCASSFGGSLYEQYFGPGTRLTVT.

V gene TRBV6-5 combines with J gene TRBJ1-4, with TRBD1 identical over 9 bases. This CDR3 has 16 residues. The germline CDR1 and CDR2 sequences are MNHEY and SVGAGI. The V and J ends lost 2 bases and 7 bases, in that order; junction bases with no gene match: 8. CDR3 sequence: CASSYSSGQGGEKLFF. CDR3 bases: TGTGCCAGCAGTTACAGTTCGGGACAGGGAGGTGAAAAACTGTTTTTT.

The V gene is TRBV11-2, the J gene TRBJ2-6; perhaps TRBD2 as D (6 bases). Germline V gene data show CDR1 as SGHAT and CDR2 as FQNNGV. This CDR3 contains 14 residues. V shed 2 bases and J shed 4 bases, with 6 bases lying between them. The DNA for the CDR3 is TGTGCCAGCAGCTTAAGCGGGGGGGCCAACGTCCTGACTTTC. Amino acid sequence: CASSLSGGANVLTF.

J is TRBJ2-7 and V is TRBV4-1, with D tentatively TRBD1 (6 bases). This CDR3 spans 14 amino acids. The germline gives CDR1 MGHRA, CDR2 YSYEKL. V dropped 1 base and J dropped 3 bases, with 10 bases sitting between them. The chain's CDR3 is CASSQGTAYYEQYF. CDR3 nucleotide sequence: TGCGCCAGCAGCCAAGGGACAGCCTACTACGAGCAGTACTTC.

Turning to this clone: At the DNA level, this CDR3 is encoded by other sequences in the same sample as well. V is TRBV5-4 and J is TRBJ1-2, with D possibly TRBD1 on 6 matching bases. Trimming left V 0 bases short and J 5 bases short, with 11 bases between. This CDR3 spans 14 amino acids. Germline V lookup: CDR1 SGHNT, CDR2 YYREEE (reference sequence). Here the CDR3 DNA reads TGTGCCAGCAGCTTGGCCGGACAGCCATATGGCTACACCTTC. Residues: CASSLAGQPYGYTF.